These 26 T cell receptor beta chains originate from one sample sequenced in a study of T-cell memory formation after mild COVID-19. MiXCR was run by TCRdb on the 5' RACE reads, yielding one entry per CDR3 protein. This repertoire shows about 170,000 distinct CDR3 sequences, over 10% found once; its top ten account for 2.5% to 3.5%. Sequences were obtained from PBMCs or a T cell subset sorted from them (not recorded which). The source of these receptors is a man younger than 35 who had mild COVID-19 (a few samples of this study predate the infection). Cell type and time point are not known.

This clonotype has more than one count but fewer than ten. The chain uses TRBV4-1 and TRBJ2-2, with unresolved D. V dropped 2 bases and J dropped 7 bases, with 8 bases sitting between them. In germline, CDR1 is MGHRA, CDR2 YSYEKL. The CDR3 consists of 13 residues. In DNA, the CDR3 is TGCGCCAGCAGCCAAAGGTCGGGCGGGGAGCTGTTTTTT. It codes for CASSQRSGGELFF.

This clonotype was seen only a few times. The V gene is TRBV5-1, the J gene TRBJ2-2; D gene ambiguous. The V gene lost 0 bases and the J gene lost 5 bases, with 11 bases spanning the gap. The CDR3 totals 15 residues. Germline CDR1 and CDR2: SGHRS and YFSETQ. CDR3 amino acids: CASSLVATRTGELFF. In DNA form, the CDR3 reads TGCGCCAGCAGCTTGGTCGCGACGAGGACCGGGGAGCTGTTTTTT. The variable domain in full, with the rest retrieved from reference TRBV5-1 and TRBJ2-2, is KAGVTQTPRYLIKTRGQQVTLSCSPISGHRSVSWYQQTPGQGLQFLFEYFSETQRNKGNFPGRFSGRQFSNSRSEMNVSTLELGDSALYLCASSLVATRTGELFFGEGSRLTVL.

Written as DNA, the CDR3 is TGTGCCAGCAGCAAAATGGCGCGGAGCACAGATACGCAGTATTTT. Its protein is CASSKMARSTDTQYF. V usage is TRBV7-2 and J usage is TRBJ2-3; no definite D call. Germline V gene lookup returns CDR1 SGHTA and CDR2 FQGNSA. CDR3 size: 15 residues. V was clipped by 5 bases and J by 0 bases, with 12 bases between them.

This clonotype has only a few counts. V gene TRBV7-3 combines with J gene TRBJ1-2; no definite D call. The V and J ends lost 2 bases and 1 base respectively, with 5 bases between them. This CDR3 region has 13 residues. Germline V gene sequence: CDR1 SGHTA, CDR2 FQGTGA. The chain's CDR3 is CASSLSFNYGYTF. DNA for the CDR3: TGTGCCAGCAGCTTATCGTTTAACTATGGCTACACCTTC.

V and J are TRBV6-2 or TRBV6-3 and TRBJ1-5; D might be TRBD1 (5 bases). V dropped 4 bases and J dropped 7 bases, with 23 bases sitting between them. Looked up from germline, CDR1 is MNHEY and CDR2 is SVGEGT. There are 17 residues in the CDR3. The chain's CDR3 is CASSWSHGTAYGQPQHF. CDR3 coding DNA: TGTGCCAGCAGTTGGAGCCATGGGACGGCTTACGGACAGCCCCAGCATTTT.

This clonotype was seen a handful of times. The chain links TRBV7-2 to TRBJ1-2; D uncertain. Germline V gene data show CDR1 as SGHTA and CDR2 as FQGNSA. Trimming stripped 4 bases from V and 2 bases from J, with 11 bases between. This CDR3 spans 14 amino acids. The CDR3 sequence: CASSSDGNNYGYTF. In DNA, the CDR3 is TGTGCCAGCAGCTCTGACGGAAACAACTATGGCTACACCTTC.

The chain has TRBV7-9 and TRBJ2-3; 9 bases are a match to TRBD1. The V segment lost 5 bases and the J segment 2 bases; nucleotides outside the gene matches: 5. Germline V gene sequence: CDR1 SEHNR, CDR2 FQNEAQ (reference sequence). This CDR3 spans 15 amino acids. The CDR3 DNA reads TGTGCCAGCAGCACGGGACAGGGATACACAGATACGCAGTATTTT. Protein sequence: CASSTGQGYTDTQYF.

This clonotype appeared many times. The chain joins TRBV7-8 to TRBJ1-6; D gene unclear. Germline V gives CDR1 SGHVS, CDR2 FQNEAQ. V lost 4 bases and J lost 8, with 9 bases in between. The CDR3 is 13 amino acids. CDR3 DNA: TGTGCCAGCAGCTACAACAGCGATTCACCCCTCCACTTT. This sequence encodes CASSYNSDSPLHF.

The table lists this clonotype with many counts. The V and J genes are TRBV5-1 and TRBJ2-5; no clear D. This CDR3 is built from 11 residues. Trimming shortened V by 0 bases and J by 7 bases, and 4 bases separated the two germline ends. Germline V CDR1 and CDR2: SGHRS, YFSETQ. This chain's CDR3 is CASSLDVTQYF. The CDR3 DNA follows: TGCGCCAGCAGCTTGGACGTGACCCAGTACTTC.

The chain employs TRBV4-1 and TRBJ1-1; no reliable D call. Per the germline V gene, CDR1 is MGHRA and CDR2 is YSYEKL. Trimming cost V 1 base and J 0 bases, with 9 bases left between them. CDR3 length: 15 amino acids. The CDR3 loop reads CASSQVAPLNTEAFF. CDR3 DNA: TGCGCCAGCAGCCAAGTTGCACCTCTGAACACTGAAGCTTTCTTT.

This clonotype was observed a few times. The rearrangement links TRBV24-1 to TRBJ2-5; D may be TRBD1 (5 bases). Between the trimmed V and J ends, which lost 5 bases and 5 bases, there was a span of 11 bases. The CDR3 has 13 amino acids. CDR1 is KGHDR, CDR2 SFDVKD, per germline. The CDR3 coding sequence is TGTGCCACCAGTGGCGGACATGAGGAGACCCAGTACTTC. It encodes CATSGGHEETQYF.

In its sample, this clonotype was seen a few times. In nucleotides, the CDR3 is TGTGCCAGTAAGGAGGGGTATGGCTACACCTTC. This codes for CASKEGYGYTF. This chain uses TRBV19 with TRBJ1-2, with D tentatively TRBD1 (5 bases). Germline CDR1 reads LNHDA; CDR2 reads SQIVND (reference sequence). This CDR3 comprises 11 residues. V was pared by 7 bases and J by 5 bases, with 8 bases between.

This clonotype has a count of ten or more. The chain recombines TRBV20-1 with TRBJ2-1; 7 bases align to TRBD2. Looked up from germline, CDR1 is DFQATT and CDR2 is SNEGSKA (reference sequence). The J segment lost 0 bases and the V segment lost 3 bases, leaving 5 bases of the junction unmatched. The CDR3 runs to 15 residues. CDR3: CSARPLAVSYNEQFF. CDR3 nucleotides: TGCAGTGCTAGGCCCCTAGCGGTCTCCTACAATGAGCAGTTCTTC.

This clonotype occurred a few times. The rearrangement uses TRBV7-2 and TRBJ2-3, with D perhaps TRBD1 (6 bases). The germline CDR1 and CDR2 sequences are SGHTA and FQGNSA. The V end lost 3 bases, the J end lost 2 bases, and 12 bases lay between the germline ends. This CDR3 contains 15 residues. The CDR3 here is CASSFQGPFTDTQYF. The CDR3, as DNA: TGTGCCAGCAGCTTTCAGGGGCCATTCACAGATACGCAGTATTTT.

The chain uses TRBV4-2 and TRBJ1-2; TRBD1 agrees at 8 bases. This CDR3 comprises 15 residues. Germline V CDR1 and CDR2: LGHNA, YNFKEQ. J gave up 1 base and V 3 bases, and 4 bases lay outside the gene matches. The CDR3 region is CASSHRTGSNYGYTF. In DNA form, the CDR3 reads TGTGCCAGCAGCCACCGGACAGGGAGTAACTATGGCTACACCTTC.

The chain employs TRBV29-1 and TRBJ2-1; the match to TRBD2 covers 10 bases. The CDR3 has 14 residues. The V and J ends lost 3 bases and 8 bases, in that order; junction bases with no gene match: 7. The germline V gene encodes CDR1 SQVTM and CDR2 ANQGSEA. The CDR3 spells CSVDGAGGQDEQFF. CDR3 DNA: TGCAGCGTTGACGGAGCGGGGGGGCAAGATGAGCAGTTCTTC.

This chain joins TRBV18 and TRBJ2-7; the match to TRBD1 covers 10 bases. This CDR3 spans 16 amino acids. Germline-derived CDR1 and CDR2 are KGHSH and LQKENI. V dropped 3 bases and J dropped 4; count of bases not matched to a gene: 9. CDR3 protein: CASSPQPPGQGYEQYV. Here the CDR3 DNA reads TGTGCCAGCTCACCCCAACCTCCGGGACAGGGGTACGAGCAGTACGTC.

This rearrangement joins TRBV7-9 to TRBJ2-7, with D uncertain. In germline, CDR1 is SEHNR, CDR2 FQNEAQ (reference sequence). Trimming took off 3 bases at V and 3 bases at J, with 12 bases between the two ends. The CDR3 runs 14 residues. CDR3 region: CASSFGQTSYEQYF. The CDR3 bases are TGTGCCAGCAGCTTCGGGCAGACGAGCTACGAGCAGTACTTC.

This clonotype was counted only a few times. A read error may produce the germline difference seen at one junction end. The genes are TRBV7-7 and TRBJ1-4; D not certain. Germline V CDR1 and CDR2: SSHAT, FNYEAQ (reference sequence). This CDR3 has 17 amino acids. Written as DNA, the CDR3 is TGTGCTAGCAGCTCCCGCGATCCGGACGAAGGAAATGAAAAACTGTTTTTT. This sequence encodes CASSSRDPDEGNEKLFF.

The V call is TRBV7-3, the J call TRBJ1-1; D not certain. Germline CDR1 SGHTA, CDR2 FQGTGA. The CDR3 contains 17 residues. V lost 0 bases, J lost 0 bases, and 14 bases lay in between. CDR3 in DNA: TGTGCCAGCAGCTTAACGATCGCACCGGTATTGAACACTGAAGCTTTCTTT. Amino acid sequence: CASSLTIAPVLNTEAFF.

This clonotype was seen a handful of times. The chain joins TRBV7-9 to TRBJ1-2; D gene unclear. Deletions cut 6 bases from V and 3 bases from J, with 14 bases between. CDR3 length equals 14 residues. CDR1 is SEHNR, CDR2 FQNEAQ, per germline (reference sequence). CDR3 coding DNA: TGTGCCAGCAGTCGTACCCCGGTTGACTATGGCTACACCTTC. Protein product: CASSRTPVDYGYTF.

Notes on this clonotype: This is likely an artifact of a read error, given a far larger clone one base away. The V call is TRBV11-2, the J call TRBJ2-5; no firm D call. V was trimmed by 2 bases and J by 1 base, leaving 5 bases between them. The CDR3 covers 13 residues. Germline-derived CDR1 and CDR2 are SGHAT and FQNNGV. The CDR3 coding sequence is TGTGCCAGCAGCTTATTGGTCCAAGAGACCCAGTACTTC. This gives the protein CASSLLVQETQYF.

This clonotype showed up just a few times. The chain employs TRBV20-1 and TRBJ2-7; TRBD1 agrees at 10 bases. The length of the CDR3 is 12 residues. Germline V gene lookup returns CDR1 DFQATT and CDR2 SNEGSKA (reference sequence). The ends lost 6 bases at V and 5 bases at J; junction bases unmatched: 4. CDR3 amino acids: CSAPGQGNEQYF. In DNA, the CDR3 is TGCAGTGCCCCGGGACAGGGGAACGAGCAGTACTTC.

This clonotype was seen only a few times. CDR3 in DNA: TGTGCCAGCGGCGCGGGCGGGGGACCCACAGATACGCAGTATTTT. Translating it yields CASGAGGGPTDTQYF. The V call is TRBV5-4, the J call TRBJ2-3, with 7 bases lining up with TRBD2. Per germline, CDR1 SGHNT and CDR2 YYREEE (reference sequence). The ends lost 7 bases at V and 2 bases at J; junction bases unmatched: 10. The CDR3 is made up of 15 amino acids.

The V and J genes are TRBV5-1 and TRBJ2-1, with 10 bases matching TRBD2. The germline V gene has CDR1 SGHRS and CDR2 YFSETQ. The CDR3 length is 14 residues. With V trimmed by 3 bases and J by 7 bases, 4 bases remained unmatched. CDR3 DNA: TGCGCCAGCAGCTATAGCGGGGGGCTAAATGAGCAGTTCTTC. It is translated as CASSYSGGLNEQFF.

This chain links TRBV11-1 with TRBJ1-2; maybe TRBD1 (5 bases). CDR1 and CDR2 from the germline V gene are SGHAT and FQDESV (reference sequence). The CDR3 runs to 14 residues. The V end was cut by 5 bases, the J end by 4 bases, with 14 bases between. The chain's CDR3 is CASSLTTDSYGYTF. For the CDR3, the DNA is TGTGCCAGCAGCCTAACGACAGACTCCTATGGCTACACCTTC.